This TCR beta chain was profiled in a study of T cell repertoires in cytomegalovirus infection. As for the study in general: Matching HLA type and CMV infection were both indicated by public TCR beta signatures.

Each CDR3 protein gets one entry after TCRdb re-called the reads with MiXCR. The data show 250,000 or so distinct CDR3 sequences, roughly 10% seen once. A remark on this clonotype: Its antigen is undetermined.

Whole-study findings and limits: Carriers of CMV plus the relevant HLA were identified by cumulative public TCR beta family frequency. Dominating the ex vivo response were HLA-C-restricted CMV-specific TCR beta clonotypes.

Sequenced sample: PBMCs. The TCR comes from a human donor in good health (CMV status not recorded). Some clones in this sample may be carry-over from other donors' samples.

In nucleotides, the CDR3 is TGTGCCAGCAGTTCTTACCACGCCCGGGCCAAAAGGCTTTCACCCCTCCACTTT. Translated, it gives CASSSYHARAKRLSPLHF. The chain links TRBV6-2 or TRBV6-3 to TRBJ1-6; D not resolved. V lost 4 bases, J lost 9 bases, and 25 bases lay in between. This CDR3 is built from 18 residues. The germline CDR1 and CDR2 sequences are MNHEY and SVGEGT.